The clone carrying this T cell receptor (beta chain) was detected ten times or more. Its antigen remains unknown. Profiling of TCR beta VDJ combinations and CDR3 sequences used genomic DNA as template. Using its own MiXCR run on the reads, TCRdb lists one record per CDR3 protein. The sample carries roughly 64,000 distinct CDR3 sequences, around 55% recorded once. The CDR3 is 15 residues long. V gave up 2 bases and J gave up 4 bases, with 13 bases separating them. CDR1 and CDR2 from the germline V gene are SGHNT and YYREEE (reference sequence). This record belongs to a study of CD8+CD57+ T cells in acquired aplastic anemia. Study-wide points: Patients and controls shared 25 to 35 CD8+ CDR3 sequences, which appeared highly expressed in patients and within their immunodominant clones. The CD8+ Simpson's diversity of patients and controls was not significantly different.

The sample consisted of sorted CD4+, CD8+, or CD8+CD57+ T cells (not recorded which) from PBMCs. The chain carries TRBV5-4 and TRBJ1-3; tentative D call: TRBD1 (5 bases). This TCR came from a human donor in good health, serving as a control. The CDR3 here is CASSLRSGMGNTIYF. Here the CDR3 DNA reads TGTGCCAGCAGCTTACGGTCAGGGATGGGAAACACCATATATTTT.